One sample yielded the 7 T cell receptor beta chains listed below, sequenced in a study of T-cell reconstitution after alpha-beta-depleted transplantation in children. The TCRbeta library was prepared with unique molecular identifiers. One entry per CDR3 protein, called by TCRdb with MiXCR from the PCR reads. This table has roughly 340,000 distinct CDR3 sequences, 15% to 20% appearing once. Sequencing used PBMCs, mostly from graft donor cells, obtained 360 days after TCRalphabeta/CD19-depleted stem cell transplant. Receptor source: a male patient aged 2 to 10 who had a stem cell transplant for acute lymphoblastic leukemia, so the T cells may come from the graft donor.

V gene TRBV7-3 combines with J gene TRBJ2-1; 7 nucleotides line up with TRBD2. V was clipped by 5 bases and J by 9 bases; unmatched bases: 7. CDR3 size: 13 residues. The germline V gene has CDR1 SGHTA and CDR2 FQGTGA. The CDR3 protein is CASSPSRELEQFF. CDR3 nucleotide sequence: TGTGCCAGCAGCCCCTCGCGGGAGCTTGAGCAGTTCTTC.

J is TRBJ2-7 and V is TRBV4-3; no definite D call. Germline loops: CDR1 LGHNA, CDR2 YSLEER. CDR3 size: 16 residues. Trimming took 5 bases from V and 2 from J, leaving 19 bases between them. The CDR3 nucleotides are TGCGCCAGCAGCGAAGCCCGGGCGCGGCACCCCTACGAGCAGTACTTC. Translating it yields CASSEARARHPYEQYF.

This clonotype has just a few counts. The chain recombines TRBV29-1 with TRBJ2-2; tentative D call: TRBD1 (6 bases). CDR3 length: 13 residues. V was clipped by 6 bases and J by 6 bases, with 14 bases between them. The germline V gene encodes CDR1 SQVTM and CDR2 ANQGSEA. The CDR3 here is CSVEKGVAGELFF. The CDR3, as DNA: TGCAGCGTCGAAAAGGGGGTGGCCGGGGAGCTGTTTTTT.

CDR3: CASSSSRPRQQYF. In nucleotides, the CDR3 is TGTGCCAGCAGCTCCTCAAGACCCCGTCAGCAGTACTTC. The J gene is TRBJ2-7, the V gene TRBV5-6; D remains unclear. Germline loops: CDR1 SGHDT, CDR2 YYEEEE. Between the trimmed V and J ends, which lost 3 bases and 8 bases, there was a span of 15 bases. There are 13 residues in the CDR3.

This chain joins TRBV15 and TRBJ2-7; perhaps TRBD1 as D (6 bases). The V and J ends lost 7 bases and 4 bases respectively, with 14 bases between them. This CDR3 has 13 residues. The V gene's germline CDR1 is LNHNV and CDR2 YYDKDF (reference sequence). CDR3 region: CATNKGEEYEQYF. The CDR3 DNA is TGTGCCACCAATAAGGGGGAAGAGTACGAGCAGTACTTC.

The chain uses TRBV3-1 and TRBJ2-3, with 7 bases matching TRBD2. J gave up 3 bases and V 3 bases, and 9 bases lay outside the gene matches. Germline CDR1 reads LGHDT; CDR2 reads YNNKEL (reference sequence). This CDR3 contains 16 residues. The CDR3 coding sequence is TGTGCCAGCAGCCACCACAGGTCTAGCGGTACAGATACGCAGTATTTT. Protein sequence: CASSHHRSSGTDTQYF.

This clonotype was detected many times. This chain uses TRBV15 with TRBJ2-5, with D uncertain. The CDR3 loop spans 14 amino acids. From germline, CDR1 is LNHNV and CDR2 YYDKDF (reference sequence). V was trimmed by 0 bases and J by 3 bases, leaving 8 bases between them. Here the CDR3 reads CATSRDPIEETQYF. DNA for the CDR3: TGTGCCACCAGCAGAGATCCGATAGAAGAGACCCAGTACTTC.